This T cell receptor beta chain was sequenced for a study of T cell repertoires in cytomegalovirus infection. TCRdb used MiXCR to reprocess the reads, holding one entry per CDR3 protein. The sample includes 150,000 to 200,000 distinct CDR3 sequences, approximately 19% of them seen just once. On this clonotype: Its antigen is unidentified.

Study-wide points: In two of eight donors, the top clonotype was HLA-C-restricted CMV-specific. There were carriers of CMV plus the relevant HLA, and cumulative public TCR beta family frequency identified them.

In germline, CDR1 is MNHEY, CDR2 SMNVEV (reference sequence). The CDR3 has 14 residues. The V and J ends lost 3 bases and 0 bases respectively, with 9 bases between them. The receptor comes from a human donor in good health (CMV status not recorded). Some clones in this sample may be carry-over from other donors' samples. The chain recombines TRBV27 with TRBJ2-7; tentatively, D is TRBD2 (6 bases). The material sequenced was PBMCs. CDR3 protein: CASSLVGSSYEQYF. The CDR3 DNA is TGTGCCAGCAGTTTGGTCGGGAGCTCCTACGAGCAGTACTTC.